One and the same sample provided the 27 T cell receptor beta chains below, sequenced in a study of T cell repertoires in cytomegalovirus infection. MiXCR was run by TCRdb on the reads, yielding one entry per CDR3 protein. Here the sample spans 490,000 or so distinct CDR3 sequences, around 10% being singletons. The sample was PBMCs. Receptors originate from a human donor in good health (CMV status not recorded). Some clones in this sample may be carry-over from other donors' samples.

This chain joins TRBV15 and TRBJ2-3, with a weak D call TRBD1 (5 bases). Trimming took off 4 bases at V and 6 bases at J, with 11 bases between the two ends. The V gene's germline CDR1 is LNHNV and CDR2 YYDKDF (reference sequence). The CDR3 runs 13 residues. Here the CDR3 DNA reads TGTGCCACCAGCACACCCAGGGTTGATACGCAGTATTTT. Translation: CATSTPRVDTQYF.

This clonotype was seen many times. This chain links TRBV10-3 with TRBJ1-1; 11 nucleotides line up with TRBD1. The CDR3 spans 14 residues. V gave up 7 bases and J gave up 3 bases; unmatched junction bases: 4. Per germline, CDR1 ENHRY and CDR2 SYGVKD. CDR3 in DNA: TGTGCCATCAACGGACAGGGGGCGCACACTGAAGCTTTCTTT. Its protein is CAINGQGAHTEAFF.

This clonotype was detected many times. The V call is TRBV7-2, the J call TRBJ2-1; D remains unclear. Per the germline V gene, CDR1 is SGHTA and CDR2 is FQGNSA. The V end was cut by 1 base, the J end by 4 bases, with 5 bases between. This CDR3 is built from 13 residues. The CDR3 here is CASSLDMYNEQFF. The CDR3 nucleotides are TGTGCCAGCAGCTTAGATATGTACAATGAGCAGTTCTTC.

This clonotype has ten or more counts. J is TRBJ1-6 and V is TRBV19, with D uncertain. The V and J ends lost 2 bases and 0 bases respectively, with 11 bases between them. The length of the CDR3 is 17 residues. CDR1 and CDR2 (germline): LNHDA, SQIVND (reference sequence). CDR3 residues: CASSITSGSSYNSPLHF. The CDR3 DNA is TGTGCCAGTAGTATAACGTCGGGGAGCTCCTATAATTCACCCCTCCACTTT.

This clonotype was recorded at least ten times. This chain's CDR3 is CASSQAGLTEAFF. DNA for the CDR3: TGTGCCAGCAGCCAAGCCGGGCTCACTGAAGCTTTCTTT. The J gene is TRBJ1-1, the V gene TRBV14; no firm D call. V gave up 1 base and J gave up 4 bases, with 7 bases separating them. This CDR3 region has 13 residues. From germline, CDR1 is SGHDN and CDR2 FVKESK.

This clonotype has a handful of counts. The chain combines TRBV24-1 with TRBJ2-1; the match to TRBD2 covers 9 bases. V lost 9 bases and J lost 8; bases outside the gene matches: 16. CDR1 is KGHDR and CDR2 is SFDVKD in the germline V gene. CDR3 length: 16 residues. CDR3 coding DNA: TGTGCCACCGGACCTTTAGCGGGAGATCTGGTCGATGAGCAGTTCTTC. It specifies CATGPLAGDLVDEQFF.

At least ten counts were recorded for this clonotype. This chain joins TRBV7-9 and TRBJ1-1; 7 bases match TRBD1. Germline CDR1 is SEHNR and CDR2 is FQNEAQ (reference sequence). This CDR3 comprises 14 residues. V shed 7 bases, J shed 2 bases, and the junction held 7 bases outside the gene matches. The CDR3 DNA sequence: TGTGCCAGCACCTCAAGGGACAGTAACACTGAAGCTTTCTTT. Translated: CASTSRDSNTEAFF.

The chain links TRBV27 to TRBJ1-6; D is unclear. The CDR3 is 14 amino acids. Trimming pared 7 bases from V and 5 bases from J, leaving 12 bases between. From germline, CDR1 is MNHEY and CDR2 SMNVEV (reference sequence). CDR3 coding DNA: TGTGCCAGCACCCTCGGGCGGAATAATTCACCCCTCCACTTT. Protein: CASTLGRNNSPLHF.

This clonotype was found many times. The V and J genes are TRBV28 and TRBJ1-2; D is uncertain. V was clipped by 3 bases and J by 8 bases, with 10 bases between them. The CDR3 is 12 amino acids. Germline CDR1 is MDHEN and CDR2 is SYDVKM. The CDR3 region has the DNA TGTGCCAGCAGTTTTTATTCGGGCGGCTACACCTTC. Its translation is CASSFYSGGYTF.

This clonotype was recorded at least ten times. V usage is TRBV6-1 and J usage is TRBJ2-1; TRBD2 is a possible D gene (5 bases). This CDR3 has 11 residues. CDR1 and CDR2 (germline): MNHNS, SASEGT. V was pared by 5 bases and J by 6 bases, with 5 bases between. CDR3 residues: CASSRGNEQFF. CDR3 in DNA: TGTGCCAGCAGTCGGGGCAATGAGCAGTTCTTC.

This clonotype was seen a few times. As DNA, the CDR3 is TGTGCCAGTAGTATCGGCGCTATCGGCTACACCTTC. It encodes CASSIGAIGYTF. V gene TRBV19 combines with J gene TRBJ1-2, with no clear D. This CDR3 has 12 residues. Germline V gene data show CDR1 as LNHDA and CDR2 as SQIVND (reference sequence). V was trimmed by 3 bases and J by 8 bases, leaving 10 bases between them.

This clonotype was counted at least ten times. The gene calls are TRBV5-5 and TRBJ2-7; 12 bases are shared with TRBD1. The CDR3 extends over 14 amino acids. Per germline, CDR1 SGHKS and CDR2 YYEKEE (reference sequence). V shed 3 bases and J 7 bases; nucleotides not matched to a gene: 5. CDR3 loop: CASSWGQGAGEQYF. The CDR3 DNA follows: TGTGCCAGCAGCTGGGGACAGGGGGCCGGGGAGCAGTACTTC.

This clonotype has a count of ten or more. Here the CDR3 reads CASSSLGGRAGGSHNEQFF. CDR3 sequence (DNA): TGTGCCAGCAGTTCCTTGGGCGGGAGGGCCGGCGGCTCACACAATGAGCAGTTCTTC. The V gene is TRBV7-9, the J gene TRBJ2-1; 9 bases map to TRBD2. V lost 6 bases and J lost 5; bases outside the gene matches: 20. The CDR3 consists of 19 residues. In germline, CDR1 is SEHNR, CDR2 FQNEAQ (reference sequence).

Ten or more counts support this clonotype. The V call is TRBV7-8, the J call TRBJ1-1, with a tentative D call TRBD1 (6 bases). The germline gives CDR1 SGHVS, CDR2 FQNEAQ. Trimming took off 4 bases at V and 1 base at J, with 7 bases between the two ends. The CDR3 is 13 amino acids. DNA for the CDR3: TGTGCCAGCAGCTGGACAGAGAACACTGAAGCTTTCTTT. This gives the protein CASSWTENTEAFF.

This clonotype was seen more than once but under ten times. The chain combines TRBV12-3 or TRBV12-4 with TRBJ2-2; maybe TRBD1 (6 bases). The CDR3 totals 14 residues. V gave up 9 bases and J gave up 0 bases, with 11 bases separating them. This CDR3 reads CASKRQANTGELFF. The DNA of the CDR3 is TGTGCCAGTAAGAGACAGGCGAACACCGGGGAGCTGTTTTTT.

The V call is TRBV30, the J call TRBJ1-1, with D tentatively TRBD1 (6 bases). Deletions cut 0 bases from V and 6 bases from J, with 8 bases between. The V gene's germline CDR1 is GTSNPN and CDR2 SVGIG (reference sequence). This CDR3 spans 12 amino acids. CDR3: CAWSVWTAEAFF. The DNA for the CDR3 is TGTGCCTGGAGTGTCTGGACAGCTGAAGCTTTCTTT.

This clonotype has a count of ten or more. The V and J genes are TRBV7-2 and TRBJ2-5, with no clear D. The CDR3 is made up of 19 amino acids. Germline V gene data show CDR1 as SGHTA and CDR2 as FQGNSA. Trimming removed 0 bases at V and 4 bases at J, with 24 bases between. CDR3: CASSLARNEWTERGETQYF. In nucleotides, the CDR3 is TGTGCCAGCAGCTTAGCTAGGAATGAATGGACCGAGAGAGGAGAGACCCAGTACTTC.

The CDR3 protein is CASSPYRVSSYEQYF. The CDR3, as DNA: TGTGCCAGCAGCCCCTACCGGGTGAGCTCCTACGAGCAGTACTTC. The chain uses TRBV14 and TRBJ2-7; D is ambiguous. Germline V gives CDR1 SGHDN, CDR2 FVKESK. The germline V and J ends were trimmed by 4 bases and 0 bases, with 13 bases remaining between them. The CDR3 runs to 15 residues. The full variable domain, in which reference TRBV14 and TRBJ2-7 provide the parts outside the CDR3, is EAGVTQFPSHSVIEKGQTVTLRCDPISGHDNLYWYRRVMGKEIKFLLHFVKESKQDESGMPNNRFLAERTGGTYSTLKVQPAELEDSGVYFCASSPYRVSSYEQYFGPGTRLTVT.

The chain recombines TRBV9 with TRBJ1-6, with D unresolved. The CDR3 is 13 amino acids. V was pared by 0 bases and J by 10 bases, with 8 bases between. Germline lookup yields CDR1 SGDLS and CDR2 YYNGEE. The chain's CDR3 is CASSVEDRSPLHF. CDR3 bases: TGTGCCAGCAGCGTAGAAGATCGCTCACCCCTCCACTTT. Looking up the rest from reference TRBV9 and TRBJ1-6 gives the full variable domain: DSGVTQTPKHLITATGQRVTLRCSPRSGDLSVYWYQQSLDQGLQFLIQYYNGEERAKGNILERFSAQQFPDLHSELNLSSLELGDSALYFCASSVEDRSPLHFGNGTRLTVT.

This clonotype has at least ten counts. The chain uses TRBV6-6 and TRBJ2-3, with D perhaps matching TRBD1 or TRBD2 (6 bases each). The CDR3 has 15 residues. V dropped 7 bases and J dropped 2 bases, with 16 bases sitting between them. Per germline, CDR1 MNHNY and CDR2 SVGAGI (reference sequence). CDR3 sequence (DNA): TGTGCCAGCAATGGTGGAGGGGGGCACACAGATACGCAGTATTTT. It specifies CASNGGGGHTDTQYF.

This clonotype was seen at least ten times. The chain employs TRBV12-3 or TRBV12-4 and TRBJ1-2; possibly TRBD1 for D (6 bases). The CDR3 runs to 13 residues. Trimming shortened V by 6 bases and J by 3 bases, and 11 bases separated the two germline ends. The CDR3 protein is CASRKDSDYGYTF. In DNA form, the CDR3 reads TGTGCCAGCAGGAAGGACAGTGACTATGGCTACACCTTC.

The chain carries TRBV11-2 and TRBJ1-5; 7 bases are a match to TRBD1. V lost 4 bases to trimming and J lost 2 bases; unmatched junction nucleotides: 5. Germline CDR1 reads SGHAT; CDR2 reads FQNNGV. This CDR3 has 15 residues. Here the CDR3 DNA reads TGTGCCAGCAGCTGGGGGACAGTAGGCAATCAGCCCCAGCATTTT. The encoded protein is CASSWGTVGNQPQHF. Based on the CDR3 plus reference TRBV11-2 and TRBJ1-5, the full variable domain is EAGVAQSPRYKIIEKRQSVAFWCNPISGHATLYWYQQILGQGPKLLIQFQNNGVVDDSQLPKDRFSAERLKGVDSTLKIQPAKLEDSAVYLCASSWGTVGNQPQHFGDGTRLSIL.

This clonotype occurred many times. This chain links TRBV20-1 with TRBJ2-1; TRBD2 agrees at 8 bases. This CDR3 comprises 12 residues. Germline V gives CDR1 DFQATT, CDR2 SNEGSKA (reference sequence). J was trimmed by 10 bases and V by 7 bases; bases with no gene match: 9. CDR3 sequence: CSGFGGRNEQFF. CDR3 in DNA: TGCAGTGGATTTGGCGGGAGGAACGAGCAGTTCTTC.

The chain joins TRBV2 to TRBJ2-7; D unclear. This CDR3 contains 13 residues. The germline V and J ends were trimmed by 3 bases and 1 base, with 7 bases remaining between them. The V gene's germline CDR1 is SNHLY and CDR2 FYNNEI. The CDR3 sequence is CASSDLGSYEQYF. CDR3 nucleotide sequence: TGTGCCAGCAGTGATCTAGGTTCCTACGAGCAGTACTTC.

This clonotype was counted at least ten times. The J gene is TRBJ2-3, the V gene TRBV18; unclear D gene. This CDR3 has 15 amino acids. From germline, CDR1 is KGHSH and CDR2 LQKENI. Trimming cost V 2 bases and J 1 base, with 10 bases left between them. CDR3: CASSPSERGTDTQYF. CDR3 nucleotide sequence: TGTGCCAGCTCACCATCTGAGCGCGGCACAGATACGCAGTATTTT.

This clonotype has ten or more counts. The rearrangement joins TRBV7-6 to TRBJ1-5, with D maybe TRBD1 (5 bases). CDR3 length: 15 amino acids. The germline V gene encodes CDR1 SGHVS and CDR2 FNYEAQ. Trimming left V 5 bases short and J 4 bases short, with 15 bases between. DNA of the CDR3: TGTGCCAGCAGCCGGGGAGGGACGGGGAATCAGCCCCAGCATTTT. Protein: CASSRGGTGNQPQHF.

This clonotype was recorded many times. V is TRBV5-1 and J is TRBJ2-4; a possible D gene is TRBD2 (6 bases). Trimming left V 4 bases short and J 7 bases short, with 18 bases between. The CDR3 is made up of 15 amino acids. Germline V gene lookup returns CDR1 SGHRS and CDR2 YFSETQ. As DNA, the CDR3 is TGCGCCAGCAGCCACTACCGCGAAGGAGGGAACATTCAGTACTTC. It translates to CASSHYREGGNIQYF.